Listed below are T cell receptor beta chains from one sample, sequenced in a study of memory CD8 T cells in hepatitis C reinfection. Assay: immunoSEQ multiplex PCR; the TCRdb copy retains only in-frame clones and omits some. Here the sample spans 35,000 to 50,000 clones, more than 75% being singletons. Sequenced sample: naive CD8+ T cells sorted from blood. Receptor source: a young man with hepatitis C virus infection. The CDR3 runs from the conserved cysteine through the conserved F or W. The order of the fields is clone size, J gene, V gene, D gene, CDR3 protein, CDR3 DNA. D genes are given only for firm matches. Expanded clones get a size class; other rows say once, few or many, or leave the size out.

size: .
J: TRBJ2-2
V: TRBV27
D: TRBD2
CDR3: CASSRVASGANTGELFF
DNA: TGTGCCAGCAGTCGGGTGGCTAGCGGGGCCAACACCGGGGAGCTGTTTTTT

size: .
J: TRBJ2-5
V: TRBV11-1
D: TRBD1
CDR3: CASSTTGYETQYF
DNA: TGTGCCAGCAGCACGACAGGGTACGAGACCCAGTACTTC

size: .
J: TRBJ1-2
V: TRBV19
D: .
CDR3: CASSITYGYTF
DNA: TGTGCCAGTAGTATTACTTATGGCTACACCTTC

size: .
J: TRBJ1-2
V: TRBV6-6
D: .
CDR3: CASTLPSDRQDGYTF
DNA: TGTGCCAGCACCTTACCTTCAGACAGACAAGATGGCTACACCTTC

size: once
J: TRBJ1-1
V: TRBV29-1
D: .
CDR3: CSVRDNSNTEAFF
DNA: TGCAGCGTACGGGACAACTCGAACACTGAAGCTTTCTTT

size: few
J: TRBJ1-1
V: TRBV27
D: .
CDR3: CASRSSGITEAFF
DNA: TGTGCCAGCAGATCTTCAGGGATCACTGAAGCTTTCTTT

size: .
J: TRBJ2-5
V: TRBV13
D: .
CDR3: CASRDRDSPRETQYF
DNA: TGTGCCAGCAGGGACCGGGACTCACCTCGGGAGACCCAGTACTTC

size: once
J: TRBJ2-3
V: TRBV4-3
D: .
CDR3: CASSPESSTDTQYF
DNA: TGCGCCAGCAGCCCGGAGTCTAGCACAGATACGCAGTATTTT

size: .
J: TRBJ2-2
V: TRBV7-2
D: .
CDR3: CASSRLDGGELFF
DNA: TGTGCCAGCAGCCGCCTAGATGGCGGGGAGCTGTTTTTT

size: once
J: TRBJ2-7
V: TRBV7-6
D: TRBD1
CDR3: CASSLGPGQGLNEQYF
DNA: TGTGCCAGCAGTCTTGGACCGGGACAGGGGCTGAACGAGCAGTACTTC

size: .
J: TRBJ2-7
V: TRBV29-1
D: .
CDR3: CSVGTGYEQYF
DNA: TGCAGCGTTGGAACAGGTTACGAGCAGTACTTC

size: .
J: TRBJ2-7
V: TRBV6-1
D: .
CDR3: CASGRNEQYF
DNA: TGTGCCAGCGGCAGGAACGAGCAGTACTTC

size: .
J: TRBJ1-1
V: TRBV6-5
D: .
CDR3: CASSYEGNTEAFF
DNA: TGTGCCAGCAGTTACGAGGGGAACACTGAAGCTTTCTTT

size: .
J: TRBJ2-1
V: TRBV5-6
D: TRBD2
CDR3: CASSPSGGPYNEQFF
DNA: TGTGCCAGCAGCCCGAGCGGGGGGCCGTACAATGAGCAGTTCTTC

size: .
J: TRBJ2-1
V: TRBV2
D: .
CDR3: CASAGTNYNEQFF
DNA: TGTGCCAGCGCCGGGACAAACTACAATGAGCAGTTCTTC

size: .
J: TRBJ2-7
V: TRBV1
D: .
CDR3: CTSSQAFAGSSYEQYF
DNA: TGCACCAGCAGCCAAGCGTTTGCGGGAAGTTCCTACGAGCAGTACTTC

size: .
J: TRBJ2-5
V: TRBV6-6
D: .
CDR3: CASSYSAGSQETQYF
DNA: TGTGCCAGCAGTTACTCGGCGGGCAGCCAAGAGACCCAGTACTTC

size: few
J: TRBJ1-5
V: TRBV5-6
D: TRBD1
CDR3: CASSLQGGGQPQHF
DNA: TGTGCCAGCAGCTTGCAGGGGGGTGGGCAGCCCCAGCATTTT

size: .
J: TRBJ2-2
V: TRBV7-6
D: TRBD2
CDR3: CASSSTGTSGPNTGELFF
DNA: TGTGCCAGCAGTTCAACCGGGACTAGCGGACCGAACACCGGGGAGCTGTTTTTT

size: .
J: TRBJ1-6
V: TRBV5-5
D: TRBD1
CDR3: CASSQGANSPLHF
DNA: TGTGCCAGCAGCCAGGGGGCGAATTCACCCCTCCACTTT

size: .
J: TRBJ1-6
V: TRBV2
D: .
CDR3: CASETGYNSPLHF
DNA: TGTGCCAGTGAAACGGGTTATAATTCACCCCTCCACTTT

size: .
J: TRBJ1-6
V: TRBV14
D: .
CDR3: CASSQDPTQGGSPLHF
DNA: TGTGCCAGCAGCCAAGACCCCACCCAGGGTGGTTCACCCCTCCACTTT

size: .
J: TRBJ1-6
V: TRBV7-9
D: .
CDR3: CASSQTKEYSPLHF
DNA: TGCGCCAGCAGCCAAACTAAGGAGTATTCACCCCTCCACTTT

size: .
J: TRBJ2-5
V: TRBV10-1
D: .
CDR3: CASSESPTDSPQETQYF
DNA: TGCGCCAGCAGTGAGTCACCTACTGACAGTCCCCAAGAGACCCAGTACTTC